The TCR beta chain described here comes from a study of cytomegalovirus exposure and HLA in healthy donors. The CDR3 extends over 14 amino acids. The V gene end was trimmed by 4 bases and the J gene end by 3 bases; junction bases not matched to a gene: 4. Germline lookup yields CDR1 SGHRS and CDR2 YFSETQ. It was with 60 Vbeta and 13 Jbeta primers that the PCR ran. The table came from immunoSEQ multiplex PCR; TCRdb's copy has only in-frame clones and leaves some out. The sample lists about 120,000 clones, roughly 9% occurring once. This clone turned up a few times. This clonotype was sampled from a woman between 40 and 50 years old in good health and CMV-seropositive. Source material: PBMCs. V gene TRBV5-1 combines with J gene TRBJ1-1, with TRBD1 matching over 9 bases. The CDR3 region is CASSPRQGDTEAFF. CDR3 sequence (DNA): TGCGCCAGCAGCCCGCGACAGGGGGACACTGAAGCTTTCTTT.